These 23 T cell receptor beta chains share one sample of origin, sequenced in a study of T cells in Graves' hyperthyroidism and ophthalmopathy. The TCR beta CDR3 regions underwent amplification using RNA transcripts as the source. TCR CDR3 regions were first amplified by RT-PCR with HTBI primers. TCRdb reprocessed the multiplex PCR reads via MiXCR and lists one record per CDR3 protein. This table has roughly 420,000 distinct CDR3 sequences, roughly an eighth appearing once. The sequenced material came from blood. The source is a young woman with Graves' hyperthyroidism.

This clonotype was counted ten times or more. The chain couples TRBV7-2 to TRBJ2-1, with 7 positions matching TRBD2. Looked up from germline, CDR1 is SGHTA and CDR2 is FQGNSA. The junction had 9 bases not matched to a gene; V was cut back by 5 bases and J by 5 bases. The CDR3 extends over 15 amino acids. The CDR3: CASSPVASGHNEQFF. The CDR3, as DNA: TGTGCCAGCAGCCCAGTGGCTAGCGGACACAATGAGCAGTTCTTC. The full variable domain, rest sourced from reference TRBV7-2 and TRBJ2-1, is GAGVSQSPSNKVTEKGKDVELRCDPISGHTALYWYRQSLGQGLEFLIYFQGNSAPDKSGLPSDRFSAERTGGSVSTLTIQRTQQEDSAVYLCASSPVASGHNEQFFGPGTRLTVL.

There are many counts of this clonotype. The CDR3 region is CASSYSGGITDTQYF. DNA of the CDR3: TGTGCCAGCAGTTACTCCGGAGGGATCACAGATACGCAGTATTTT. V and J are TRBV6-6 and TRBJ2-3, with D maybe TRBD2 (6 bases). V was cut by 0 bases and J by 2 bases, with 9 bases left in between. The CDR3 is made up of 15 amino acids. Germline assignment: CDR1 MNHNY and CDR2 SVGAGI (reference sequence).

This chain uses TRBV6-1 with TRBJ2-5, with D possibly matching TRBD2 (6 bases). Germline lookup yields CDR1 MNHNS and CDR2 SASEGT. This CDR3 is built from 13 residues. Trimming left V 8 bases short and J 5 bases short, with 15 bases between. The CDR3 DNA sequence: TGTGCCAGCCACCGCTGGGGAGGCGAGACCCAGTACTTC. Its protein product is CASHRWGGETQYF.

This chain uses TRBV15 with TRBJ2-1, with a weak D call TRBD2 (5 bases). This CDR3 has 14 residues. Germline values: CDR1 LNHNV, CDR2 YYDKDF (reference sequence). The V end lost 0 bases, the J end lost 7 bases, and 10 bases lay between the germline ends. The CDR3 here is CATSRDPGENEQFF. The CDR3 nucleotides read TGTGCCACCAGCAGAGATCCTGGGGAGAATGAGCAGTTCTTC.

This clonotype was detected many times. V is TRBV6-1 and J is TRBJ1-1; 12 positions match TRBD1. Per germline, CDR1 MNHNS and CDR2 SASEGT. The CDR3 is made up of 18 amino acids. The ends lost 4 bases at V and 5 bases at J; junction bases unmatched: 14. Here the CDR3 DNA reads TGTGCCAGCAGTGCGTTACCGGGACAGGGGGCGAGCAGGACTGAAGCTTTCTTT. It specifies CASSALPGQGASRTEAFF.

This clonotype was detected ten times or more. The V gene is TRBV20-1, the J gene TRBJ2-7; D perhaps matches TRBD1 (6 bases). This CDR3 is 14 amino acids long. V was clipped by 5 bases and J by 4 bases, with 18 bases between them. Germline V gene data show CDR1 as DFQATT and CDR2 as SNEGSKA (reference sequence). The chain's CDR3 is CSAYRVTSGYEQYF. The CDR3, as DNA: TGCAGTGCTTACAGGGTGACGAGTGGTTACGAGCAGTACTTC.

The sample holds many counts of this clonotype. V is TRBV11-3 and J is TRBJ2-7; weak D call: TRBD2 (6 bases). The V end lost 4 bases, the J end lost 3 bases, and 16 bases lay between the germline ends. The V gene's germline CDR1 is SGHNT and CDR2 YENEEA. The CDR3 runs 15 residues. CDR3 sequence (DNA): TGTGCCAGCAGCTGGCTCGCAACTAGCAACTACGAGCAGTACTTC. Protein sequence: CASSWLATSNYEQYF.

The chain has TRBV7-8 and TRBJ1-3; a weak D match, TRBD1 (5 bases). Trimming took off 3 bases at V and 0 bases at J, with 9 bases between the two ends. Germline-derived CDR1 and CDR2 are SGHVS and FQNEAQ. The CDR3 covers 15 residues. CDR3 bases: TGTGCCAGCAGCTTCCAGGGTGTCTCTGGAAACACCATATATTTT. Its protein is CASSFQGVSGNTIYF.

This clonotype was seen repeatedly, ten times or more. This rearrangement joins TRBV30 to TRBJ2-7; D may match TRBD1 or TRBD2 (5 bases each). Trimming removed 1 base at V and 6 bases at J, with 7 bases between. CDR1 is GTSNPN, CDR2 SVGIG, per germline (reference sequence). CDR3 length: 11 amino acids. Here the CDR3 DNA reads TGTGCCTGGAGTGGGGGGATCGAGCAGTACTTC. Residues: CAWSGGIEQYF. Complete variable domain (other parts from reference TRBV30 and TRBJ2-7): SQTIHQWPATLVQPVGSPLSLECTVEGTSNPNLYWYRQAAGRGLQLLFYSVGIGQISSEVPQNLSASRPQDRQFILSSKKLLLSDSGFYLCAWSGGIEQYFGPGTRLTVT.

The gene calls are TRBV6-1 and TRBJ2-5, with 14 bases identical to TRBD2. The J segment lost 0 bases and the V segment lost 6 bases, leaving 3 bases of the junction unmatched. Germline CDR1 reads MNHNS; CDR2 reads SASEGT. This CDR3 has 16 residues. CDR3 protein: CASRRLAGGNQETQYF. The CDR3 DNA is TGTGCCAGCAGACGACTAGCGGGAGGGAACCAAGAGACCCAGTACTTC.

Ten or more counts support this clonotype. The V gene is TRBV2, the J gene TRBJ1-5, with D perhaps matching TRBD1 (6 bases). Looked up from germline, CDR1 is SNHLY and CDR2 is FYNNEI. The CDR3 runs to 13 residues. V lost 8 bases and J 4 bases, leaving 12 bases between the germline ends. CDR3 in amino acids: CASQDRANQPQHF. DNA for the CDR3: TGTGCCAGCCAGGACAGAGCAAATCAGCCCCAGCATTTT.

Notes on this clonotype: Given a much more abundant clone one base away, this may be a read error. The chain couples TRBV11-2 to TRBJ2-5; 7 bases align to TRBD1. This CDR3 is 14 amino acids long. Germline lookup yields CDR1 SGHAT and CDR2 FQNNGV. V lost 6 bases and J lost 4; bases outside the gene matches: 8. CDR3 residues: CASRRQGYRETQYF. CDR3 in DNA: TGTGCCAGCAGACGACAGGGTTACCGAGAGACCCAGTACTTC.

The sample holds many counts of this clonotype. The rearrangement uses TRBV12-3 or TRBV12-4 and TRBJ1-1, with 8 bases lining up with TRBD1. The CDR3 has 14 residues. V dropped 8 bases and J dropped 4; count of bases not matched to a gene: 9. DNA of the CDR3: TGTGCCAGCGGGAGGGACAGGTTTGGCACTGAAGCTTTCTTT. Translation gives CASGRDRFGTEAFF.

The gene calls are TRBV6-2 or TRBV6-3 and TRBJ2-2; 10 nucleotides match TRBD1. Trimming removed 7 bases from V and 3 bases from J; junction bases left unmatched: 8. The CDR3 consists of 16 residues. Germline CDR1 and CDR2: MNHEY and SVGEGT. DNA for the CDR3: TGTGCCAGCAACCCAGACAGGGGGCGCGACACCGGGGAGCTGTTTTTT. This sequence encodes CASNPDRGRDTGELFF.

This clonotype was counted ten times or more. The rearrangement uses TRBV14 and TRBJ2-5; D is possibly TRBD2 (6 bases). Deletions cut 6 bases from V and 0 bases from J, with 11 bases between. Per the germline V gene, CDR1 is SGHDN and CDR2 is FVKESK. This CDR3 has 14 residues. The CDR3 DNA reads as TGTGCCAGCAGTTCACGGGACTACCAAGAGACCCAGTACTTC. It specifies CASSSRDYQETQYF. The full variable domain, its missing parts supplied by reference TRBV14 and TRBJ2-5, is EAGVTQFPSHSVIEKGQTVTLRCDPISGHDNLYWYRRVMGKEIKFLLHFVKESKQDESGMPNNRFLAERTGGTYSTLKVQPAELEDSGVYFCASSSRDYQETQYFGPGTRLLVL.

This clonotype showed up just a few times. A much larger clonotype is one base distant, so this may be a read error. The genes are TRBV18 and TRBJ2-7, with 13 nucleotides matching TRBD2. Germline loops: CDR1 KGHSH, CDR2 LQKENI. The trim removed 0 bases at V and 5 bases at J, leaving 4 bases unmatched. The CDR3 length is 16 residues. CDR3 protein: CASSPPRLAGGHEQYF. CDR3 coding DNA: TGTGCCAGCTCACCACCGAGACTAGCGGGAGGCCACGAGCAGTACTTC.

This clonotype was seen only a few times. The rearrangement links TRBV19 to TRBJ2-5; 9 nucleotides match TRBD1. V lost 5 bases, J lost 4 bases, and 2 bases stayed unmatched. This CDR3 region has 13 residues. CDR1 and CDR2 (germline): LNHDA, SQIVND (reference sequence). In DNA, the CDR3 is TGTGCCAGTAGTGAGACAGGGGGAGAGACCCAGTACTTC. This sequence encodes CASSETGGETQYF.

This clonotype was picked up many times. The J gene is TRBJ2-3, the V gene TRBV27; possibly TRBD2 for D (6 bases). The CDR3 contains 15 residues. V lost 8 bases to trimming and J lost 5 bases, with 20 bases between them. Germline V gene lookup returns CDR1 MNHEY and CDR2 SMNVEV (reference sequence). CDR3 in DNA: TGTGCCAGCCGAAGTTACCGCCAGGGAGGAGATACGCAGTATTTT. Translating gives CASRSYRQGGDTQYF.

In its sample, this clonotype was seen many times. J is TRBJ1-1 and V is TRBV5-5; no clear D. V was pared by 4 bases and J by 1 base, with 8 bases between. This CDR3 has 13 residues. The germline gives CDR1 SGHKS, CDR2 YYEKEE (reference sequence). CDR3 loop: CASSPTTNTEAFF. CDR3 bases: TGTGCCAGCAGCCCCACAACGAACACTGAAGCTTTCTTT.

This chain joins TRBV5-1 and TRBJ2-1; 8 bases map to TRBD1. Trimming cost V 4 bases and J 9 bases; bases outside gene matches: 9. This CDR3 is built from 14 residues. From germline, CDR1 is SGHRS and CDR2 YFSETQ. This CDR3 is CASSPGQAASEQFF. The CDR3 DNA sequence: TGCGCCAGCAGCCCGGGACAGGCAGCGAGTGAGCAGTTCTTC.

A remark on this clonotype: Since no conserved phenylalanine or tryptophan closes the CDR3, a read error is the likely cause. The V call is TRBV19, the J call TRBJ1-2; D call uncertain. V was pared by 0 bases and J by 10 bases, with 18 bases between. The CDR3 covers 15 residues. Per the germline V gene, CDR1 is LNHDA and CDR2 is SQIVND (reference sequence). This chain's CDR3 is CASSIDTSRAPDYTL. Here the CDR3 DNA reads TGTGCCAGTAGTATAGATACGTCCCGGGCGCCAGACTACACCCTC.

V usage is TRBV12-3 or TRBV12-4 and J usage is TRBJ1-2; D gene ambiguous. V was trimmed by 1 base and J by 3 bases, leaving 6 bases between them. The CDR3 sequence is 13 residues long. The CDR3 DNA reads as TGTGCCAGCAGTTTAGTTGCTTACTATGGCTACACCTTC. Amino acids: CASSLVAYYGYTF.

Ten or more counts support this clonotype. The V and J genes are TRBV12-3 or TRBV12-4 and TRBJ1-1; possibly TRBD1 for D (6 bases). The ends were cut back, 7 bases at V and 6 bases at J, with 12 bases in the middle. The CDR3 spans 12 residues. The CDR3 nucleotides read TGTGCCAGCACCCTACAGGGATCTGAAGCTTTCTTT. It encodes CASTLQGSEAFF.